This T cell receptor beta chain was recovered during a study of T-cell reconstitution after alpha-beta-depleted transplantation in children. Study-wide results and caveats: It was newly produced T cells that mostly accounted for T-cell counts and diversity one year after transplant. The study reportedly traced alpha-beta T cells about two months after transplant to several hundred expanded graft clones. After transplant, high TCRbeta diversity at day 60 in some patients arose from surviving recipient T cells and thymic progenitors.

In this sample, this clonotype turned up many times. What it recognizes is unknown. Between the trimmed V and J ends, which lost 4 bases and 5 bases, there was a span of 27 bases. Germline V lookup: CDR1 MGHDK, CDR2 SYGVNS. This CDR3 spans 19 amino acids. A library of TCRbeta sequences, prepared with unique molecular identifiers, was generated. In TCRdb, the PCR reads were re-called with MiXCR into one record per CDR3 protein. The sample lists around 4,200 distinct CDR3 sequences; about 23% were seen once. The specimen was PBMCs, mostly from graft donor cells, collected 60 days after TCRalphabeta/CD19-depleted stem cell transplant. The clonotype comes from a boy under two years old who had a stem cell transplant for acute myeloid leukemia, so the T cells may come from the graft donor. The rearrangement links TRBV25-1 to TRBJ1-5; D might be TRBD1 (5 bases). The CDR3 reads CASSGDPDIGGWGDQPQHF. The CDR3 nucleotides read TGTGCCAGCAGTGGGGACCCAGACATCGGAGGGTGGGGGGATCAGCCCCAGCATTTT.